Listed here is a single T cell receptor beta chain. The data were obtained in a study of blood T cell repertoires in COVID-19. On the study more broadly: Samples came from the United States, Italy and Spain, spanning acute and convalescent COVID-19. The analysed material was cDNA or gDNA that came from T cells, B-cell-depleted T cells, or PBMCs.

Profiling relied on immunoSEQ multiplex PCR, and the TCRdb table lists in-frame clones only, not all of them. This sample carries fewer than 700,000 clones, about 89% of them seen once, and the ten largest clones take 7.5% to 9%. In Seattle, patients joined the study during active infection and were tracked longitudinally. The CDR3 covers 13 residues. Per the germline V gene, CDR1 is SNHLY and CDR2 is FYNNEI. The V gene lost 4 bases and the J gene lost 3 bases, with 6 bases spanning the gap. Sequencing was done on a sample of peripheral blood. The chain couples TRBV2 to TRBJ1-4; D might be TRBD1 (5 bases). The TCR comes from a woman aged 50 to 60 with COVID-19, enrolled during active disease. The DNA of the CDR3 is TGTGCCAGCAGTGGACAGTCTAATGAAAAACTGTTTTTT. This translates into CASSGQSNEKLFF.